Listed below are T cell receptor beta chains from one sample, sequenced in a study of cytomegalovirus exposure and HLA in healthy donors. Profiling relied on immunoSEQ multiplex PCR, and the TCRdb table lists in-frame clones only, not all of them. Of approximately 150,000 clones in the sample, approximately 80% were seen once. The sequenced sample consisted of PBMCs. These receptors all come from a man aged 18 to 29 in good health and CMV-seropositive. Both conserved end residues are part of each CDR3. A D gene is named only where the DNA matches it firmly. Size is omitted from some rows. Given values are once, few, many or a class for expanded clones.

V	size	J	D	DNA	CDR3
TRBV30	.	TRBJ1-2	.	TGTGCCTGGAGTGTACAGGGAAACGGCTATGGCTACACCTTC	CAWSVQGNGYGYTF
TRBV30	.	TRBJ2-3	.	TGTGCCTGGAGTGTAATGAGTGCAGATACGCAGTATTTT	CAWSVMSADTQYF
TRBV10-1	.	TRBJ1-1	TRBD1	TGCGCCAGCAGGAGACAGGGTCCTGTGAACACTGAAGCTTTCTTT	CASRRQGPVNTEAFF
TRBV5-1	.	TRBJ2-2	.	TGCGCCAGCAGCGAGGGACTTAACACCGGGGAGCTGTTTTTT	CASSEGLNTGELFF
TRBV19	.	TRBJ1-5	.	TGTGCCAGTAGTACTAATCGACGGGACAATCAGCCCCAGCATTTT	CASSTNRRDNQPQHF
TRBV4-1	.	TRBJ2-3	.	TGCGCCAGCAGCCAATTGGACTACTCTACCCTCACAGATACGCAGTATTTT	CASSQLDYSTLTDTQYF
TRBV5-8	.	TRBJ2-7	.	TGTGCCAGCAGCTTTCGAGGGAGCTCCTACGAGCAGTACTTC	CASSFRGSSYEQYF
TRBV6-5	.	TRBJ1-1	.	TGTGCCAGCAGTTATTGGGGAGGGGCTCACACTGAAGCTTTCTTT	CASSYWGGAHTEAFF
TRBV6-1	.	TRBJ2-6	TRBD1	TGTGCCAGCAGTGGCCGGGACAGGGGAACTGGGGCCAACGTCCTGACTTTC	CASSGRDRGTGANVLTF
TRBV5-1	.	TRBJ2-1	TRBD2	TGCGCCAGCAGCAGGGAGGGTCTGAGCTCCTACAATGAGCAGTTCTTC	CASSREGLSSYNEQFF
TRBV2	.	TRBJ1-5	.	TGTGCCAGCGGCGCGGCCGAGCTGAACAATCAGCCCCAGCATTTT	CASGAAELNNQPQHF
TRBV6-5	.	TRBJ2-3	.	TGTGCCAGCAGCCCATTAGCCGATAGCACAGATACGCAGTATTTT	CASSPLADSTDTQYF
TRBV2	.	TRBJ2-3	TRBD2	TGTGCCAGCAGCGGGGGGGCCCCAGATACGCAGTATTTT	CASSGGAPDTQYF
TRBV18	.	TRBJ2-6	.	TGTGCCAGCTCACGTTCACAGGGGGCCAACGTCCTGACTTTC	CASSRSQGANVLTF
TRBV5-4	.	TRBJ1-2	TRBD1	TGTGCCAGCAGCCGAACACGGGACAGGGGGTCTGGCTATGGCTACACCTTC	CASSRTRDRGSGYGYTF
TRBV19	.	TRBJ2-3	TRBD2	TGTGCCAGTAGTATCGGGGCGGGGGTGGATACGCAGTATTTT	CASSIGAGVDTQYF
TRBV19	.	TRBJ1-2	TRBD1	TGTGCCAGTAGTAAAGGGACAGACCTTAACTATGGCTACACCTTC	CASSKGTDLNYGYTF
TRBV6-5	once	TRBJ1-2	.	TGTGCCAGCAGTTACGCCCAGGGGGGCTACACCTTC	CASSYAQGGYTF
TRBV4-1	few	TRBJ2-4	TRBD2	TGCGCCAGCAGCCAAGACGCTAGCGGGATTTCCAAAAACAGTCAGTACTTC	CASSQDASGISKNSQYF
TRBV9	.	TRBJ1-1	.	TGTGCCAGCAGCGGTGGGCACAGGGCGAGTTTGGGTGAAGCTTTCTTT	CASSGGHRASLGEAFF
TRBV11-3	.	TRBJ2-5	TRBD1	TGTGCCAGCAGCTTAGGGGGGACAGGGGGCGGAGAGACCCAGTACTTC	CASSLGGTGGGETQYF
TRBV7-9	.	TRBJ1-2	TRBD1	TGTGCCAGCAGCATCGGGACAGGGACAAAAAACTATGGCTACACCTTC	CASSIGTGTKNYGYTF
TRBV18	.	TRBJ1-5	TRBD1	TGTGCCAGCTCACCTCCGGGACAGGGGAACAATCAGCCCCAGCATTTT	CASSPPGQGNNQPQHF